The source of this TCR beta chain is a study of cytomegalovirus exposure and HLA in healthy donors (dated by TCRdb to 2017 to 2019). The study in broad terms: In an earlier analysis of approximately 640 of the donors, approximately 300 Gb of sequence data and approximately 100 million unique TCR beta sequences from 180 million or so T cells were reported. Every repertoire in the discovery cohort had been generated on one and the same sequencing platform. In a later analysis, previously published TCR beta repertoires from several hundred donors were re-analyzed and high-resolution HLA genotyping was added so that TCR occurrence patterns could be studied. In the later analysis, no new phenotypic data were used to find candidate immune exposures; instead, reliance was placed on TCR beta sequences and their occurrence across donors. Typing coverage varied by locus: 629-630 donors for A, B, C, DRB1 and DQB1; roughly 560 for DQA1; about 600 for DPA1; approximately 470 for DPB1. An early release that covered more than 550 HLA-typed donors contained 250 to 350 gigabases of sequencing data and 65 million to 100 million unique TCR sequences. Genome-wide SNP genotypes for about 60% of the 666 donors were used in a later genetic analysis, which treated that subset as a discovery cohort. On average, around 230,000 unique TCR beta nucleotide sequences were sequenced per donor among several hundred genotyped donors of the cohort, with roughly 20% of those sequences being non-productive. About five DR-DQ haplotypes were treated as single units for association and clustering because of strong linkage in the cohort. Using immunosequencing, the study profiled T cell repertoires from some 670 subjects and related those repertoires to cytomegalovirus serostatus. Donor age, sex, ethnicity and CMV serostatus were collected together with the repertoire data. The study was designed to test whether signatures of past pathogen exposure could be identified by cataloging public T cell receptors. An earlier analysis of 587 of the donors applied high-throughput TCR beta sequencing to assess whether each TCR beta V gene segment acted as functional or pseudogenic. Of the roughly 400 genotyped donors, around 81% fell in the genetic ancestry cluster associated with self-reported Caucasian donors. To predict cytomegalovirus infection status, the study brought together high-throughput TCR immunosequencing, statistical association of individual TCRs with disease status, and machine learning. Both class I and class II loci were covered by HLA typing, at four-digit resolution. In addition to the first cohort of 666 subjects, a separate validation cohort of 120 different subjects was used. Findings and caveats that apply to the study as a whole: The classifier was reported to diagnose cytomegalovirus status with high specificity and sensitivity in both the original and validation cohorts. While some public TCRs were present in many individuals, most TCR sequences turned up only very rarely across donors. A later genetic analysis associated a missense DCLRE1C variant with V-gene and J-gene trimming of TCR beta chains, and an independent cohort replicated the association. Linkage disequilibrium might explain the correlated functional status among segregating V segments, but an unknown experimental factor could not be excluded. Immune exposure information for the cohort was limited to CMV serostatus. According to a later genetic analysis, donors in an Asian-associated ancestry cluster had fewer N-insertions in productive TCRs than the approximately 670-donor mean. A cluster of highly shared sequence variants was judged likely to be a technical artifact of the sequencing pipeline. Some IMGT-functional V segments, including TRBV6-2 and TRBV6-3, could not be told apart with the 87-base-pair reads, so those segments were excluded. Three of the identified cytomegalovirus-associated TCR beta chains were confirmed in vitro to be specific for cytomegalovirus antigens. According to the authors, the approach could potentially be generalized to other disease states and immunological phenotypes. When HLA alleles, especially DR and DQ, strongly co-occurred, TCR associations were difficult to assign to individual alleles. In a later analysis, most CMV-associated TCR beta chains were found to appear HLA-restricted, with HLA associations seemingly driven largely by CMV exposure. In a later analysis, HLA-associated TCR beta chains showed more clonal expansion and lower generation probabilities than non-associated chains that were equally common. The study listed 150 to 200 TCR beta chains as associated with cytomegalovirus. Sequencing depth was assumed to be roughly uniform across donors in the presence/absence analyses, though that assumption may not hold. In an earlier analysis of around 600 of the donors, most TCR beta V segments were observed in productive rearrangements about 90% or about 30% of the time, broadly matching IMGT annotations. A further reported finding was that TCR beta sequences accurately predicted the HLA-A and HLA-B alleles for most subjects in the first cohort. According to a later analysis, parvovirus B19, influenza, CMV and Epstein-Barr virus appeared linked to several top co-occurrence clusters. In a later analysis, about 17,000 TCR beta sequences were associated with specific HLA alleles at a false discovery rate of 0.05. The cohort was sequenced for TCR beta chains only, and without alpha or paired-chain data the features that could be detected were limited. The earlier analysis of some 540 of the donors excluded about 16 rarely observed V segments, including chromosome 9 orphons, because counts were too low. Because HLA typing was unavailable for some donors at each locus, only the typed subset was used in association tests. In a later analysis, TCR association rates were found to vary across HLA loci, with the most associated TCRs seen for DRB1 alleles and the fewest for HLA-C alleles.

The library relied on the immunoSEQ multiplex PCR assay. For the multiplex PCR, a mixture combining 60 forward primers for TCR Vbeta segments and 13 reverse primers for TCR Jbeta segments was used. The CDR3 region of rearranged TCR beta genes was amplified from genomic DNA with a multiplex PCR assay. Amplified TCR beta libraries were sequenced as 87-base-pair reads on the Illumina HiSeq System. Regarding the original processing steps: In a later analysis, 70 million to 95 million unique TCR beta chains were counted across the approximately 670 repertoires, and roughly 10 million of these chains were shared by at least two donors. Raw reads were error-corrected and collapsed into unique sequences by a nearest-neighbor algorithm in which closely related sequences were merged to remove PCR and sequencing errors. To assign V, D and J gene segments, CDR3 sequences were aligned to IMGT reference sequences. For a sequence to be retained, a match of at least six nucleotides was required to both a V gene segment and a J gene segment. A rearrangement was called productive if the CDR3 had no stop codons and remained in frame with V and J, and every other rearrangement was called non-productive. Following IMGT convention, CDR3 was defined as the stretch from the second conserved V-encoded cysteine to the conserved J-encoded phenylalanine. In an earlier analysis of some 550 of the donors, sequences lacking an unambiguous match to a single V gene segment were excluded. In an earlier analysis of almost 600 of the donors, a V segment was called functional when productive rearrangements were above 56.7%, and segregating when the standard deviation between donors exceeded 5%. A statistical classification framework was developed to diagnose cytomegalovirus status using the catalog of TCR beta chain sequences. In a later analysis, V and J genes were assigned by comparing TCR nucleotide sequences against IMGT/GENE-DB human TR gene sequences. In a later analysis, CDR3 sequences and most-parsimonious VDJ recombination scenarios were assigned using the TCRdist pipeline. In a later analysis, every TCR beta chain was defined by the combination of its CDR3 amino acid sequence and its V-gene family, and reads without a unique V-gene family were dropped. To address suspected cross-contamination and a sequencing artifact, a later analysis removed under 600 highly shared, low-generation-probability nucleotide sequences. In a later analysis, a clonal expansion index was calculated for each public chain from normalized within-repertoire ranks of inferred template counts. In a later analysis, generation probabilities were computed with a VDJ recombination model fitted to out-of-frame rearrangements, and the resulting probabilities were checked against IGoR. Hypergeometric tests were used in a later analysis to score TCR-TCR, TCR-HLA and TCR-CMV co-occurrence, with a repertoire-size bias correction applied to the TCR pairs. To estimate false discovery rates, a later analysis permuted the HLA or CMV assignments 20 times. In a later analysis, co-occurring TCRs were grouped using DBSCAN, and TCRdist sequence similarity was added for clustering within HLA-allele-positive subsets. Repertoires with fewer than 30,000 or more than 120,000 public chains, plus five repertoires with anomalous nucleotide sharing, were excluded from co-occurrence clustering. TCRdb re-hosts the immuneACCESS table, in-frame sequences only. Its copies lack some clones; in the studies checked, an unresolved V gene accounts for under half of them, and the cause for the rest is not known. That table furnishes V, J and clone size, whereas the DNA furnished D and trimming. The sample includes about 220,000 clones, with 82% observed a single time. The ten largest make up 5.4% of the sample.

Based on the germline V gene (reference sequence), the CDR1 and CDR2 sequences are MNHEY and SMNVEV. The CDR3 sequence holds 17 residues, the cysteine and phenylalanine included. Only the CDR3 DNA is retained, 51 bases long and in frame from the first base. Trimming takes 4 bases off V and 7 bases off J; junction bases not matched to a gene: 15. Points on this clone: Its specific antigen is unknown. It has no much larger one-base neighbor in the sample; base qualities were not kept.

In total, 600 or so healthy bone marrow donors made up the cohort. At the time of sampling, every cohort member was nominally healthy, though immune exposures that went unrecorded were likely present. The donor tested CMV seropositive, placing the donor among the 250 to 350 seropositive members of the cohort. A peripheral blood sample was provided by each donor, and peripheral blood mononuclear cells were used for TCR beta sequencing. Genomic DNA was extracted from the blood cell samples with the Qiagen DNeasy Blood Extraction Kit. Sequenced sample: PBMCs. Recombination connected TRBV27 to TRBJ1-5; 8 middle bases align to TRBD1. The TCR was taken from a woman aged 40 to 49 in good health and CMV-seropositive. CDR3 protein: CASSSSRDRSVGQPQHF. At the DNA level, the sequence is TGTGCCAGCAGTTCATCCCGGGACAGGAGCGTAGGACAGCCCCAGCATTTT.